This entry lists 31 T cell receptor beta chains sequenced from one sample in a study of high-grade serous ovarian cancer treatment subgroups. Libraries were prepared by immunoSEQ multiplex PCR; TCRdb keeps only in-frame clonotypes and omits some of them. In the table there are about 5,000 clones, 55% to 70% of which are singletons. Tumor tissue was taken before any definitive surgery or chemotherapy was given. Sequencing was performed on tumor tissue. The receptor source for this set is a human donor with high-grade serous ovarian cancer.

V and J are TRBV6-6 and TRBJ2-7; D might be TRBD2 (5 bases). The CDR3 totals 12 residues. Looked up from germline, CDR1 is MNHNY and CDR2 is SVGAGI (reference sequence). Trimming cost V 5 bases and J 4 bases, with 9 bases left between them. CDR3 in DNA: TGTGCCAGCAGTCCTTCGGGGTACGAGCAGTACGTC. It codes for CASSPSGYEQYV.

This clone was observed a handful of times. J is TRBJ1-2 and V is TRBV29-1; D not certain. From germline, CDR1 is SQVTM and CDR2 ANQGSEA. This CDR3 has 12 residues. Trimming shortened V by 3 bases and J by 8 bases, and 13 bases separated the two germline ends. Here the CDR3 reads CSVDVGGRGYTF. DNA of the CDR3: TGCAGCGTTGATGTCGGCGGCCGGGGCTACACCTTC. Drawing the rest from reference TRBV29-1 and TRBJ1-2, the complete variable domain is SAVISQKPSRDICQRGTSLTIQCQVDSQVTMMFWYRQQPGQSLTLIATANQGSEATYESGFVIDKFPISRPNLTFSTLTVSNMSPEDSSIYLCSVDVGGRGYTFGSGTRLTVV.

This sequence joins TRBV10-3 and TRBJ2-3, with D hard to call. The CDR3 has 14 residues. Germline-derived CDR1 and CDR2 are ENHRY and SYGVKD. V lost 0 bases to trimming and J lost 5 bases, with 9 bases between them. The DNA for the CDR3 is TGTGCCATCAGTGAGTCGACCGACCAAGATACGCAGTATTTT. It codes for CAISESTDQDTQYF.

This clone was seen a handful of times. V usage is TRBV10-3 and J usage is TRBJ2-1; 12 bases fit TRBD1. The CDR3 is 16 residues long. Unmatched junction bases numbered 8, after V lost 0 bases and J lost 11 bases. In germline, CDR1 is ENHRY, CDR2 SYGVKD. CDR3 amino acids: CAISESTGQGARKQFF. As DNA, the CDR3 is TGTGCCATCAGTGAGTCGACGGGACAGGGGGCTAGGAAGCAGTTCTTC.

The chain carries TRBV7-6 and TRBJ1-1; D is ambiguous. Trimming removed 1 base from V and 1 base from J, with 4 bases in between. This CDR3 comprises 13 residues. Germline V gene sequence: CDR1 SGHVS, CDR2 FNYEAQ. CDR3 sequence: CASSLVENTEAFF. DNA for the CDR3: TGTGCCAGCAGCTTAGTGGAGAACACTGAAGCTTTCTTT. The variable domain in full, with the rest retrieved from reference TRBV7-6 and TRBJ1-1, is GAGVSQSPRYKVTKRGQDVALRCDPISGHVSLYWYRQALGQGPEFLTYFNYEAQQDKSGLPNDRFSAERPEGSISTLTIQRTEQRDSAMYRCASSLVENTEAFFGQGTRLTVV.

J is TRBJ2-1 and V is TRBV21-1; the tabulated D call, TRBD1, remains unverified against the DNA. TRBV21-1 is described as a pseudogene. This CDR3 spans 15 amino acids. Written as DNA, the CDR3 is TGTGCCAGCAGCAACCGGAGGGGGCCTTACAATGAGCAGTTCTTC. Residues: CASSNRRGPYNEQFF.

The gene calls are TRBV5-1 and TRBJ2-5, with a tentative D call TRBD2 (5 bases). CDR3 length equals 15 residues. Per the germline V gene, CDR1 is SGHRS and CDR2 is YFSETQ. V lost 3 bases, J lost 2 bases, and 14 bases lay in between. The CDR3 spells CASSWTALGQETQYF. The CDR3 DNA reads TGCGCCAGCAGCTGGACTGCCCTAGGGCAAGAGACCCAGTACTTC.

This clone was seen a few times. This rearrangement joins TRBV11-3 to TRBJ2-6, with no clear D. With 5 bases removed from V and 1 base from J, the gap between germline ends came to 3 bases. CDR1 and CDR2 from the germline V gene are SGHNT and YENEEA. CDR3 length: 13 residues. The CDR3 here is CASSKSGANVLTF. The CDR3 bases are TGTGCCAGCAGCAAATCTGGGGCCAACGTCCTGACTTTC.

The chain links TRBV5-5 to TRBJ1-1, with 8 bases identical to TRBD1. The germline V gene encodes CDR1 SGHKS and CDR2 YYEKEE (reference sequence). This CDR3 has 14 residues. After removal of 5 bases from V and 5 bases from J, the junction contained 8 bases not matched to a gene. CDR3 residues: CASRIQGALTEAFF. The CDR3 DNA reads TGTGCCAGCAGAATCCAGGGGGCGCTTACTGAAGCTTTCTTT.

The genes are TRBV7-8 and TRBJ1-2; D is unresolved. This CDR3 is built from 16 residues. Looked up from germline, CDR1 is SGHVS and CDR2 is FQNEAQ. The V end was cut by 5 bases, the J end by 5 bases, with 21 bases between. The CDR3 DNA reads as TGTGCCAGCAGCCCTAGAGGCATGACCGGAGGGTATGGCTACACCTTC. As protein: CASSPRGMTGGYGYTF.

V and J are TRBV6-4 and TRBJ2-3; 7 bases map to TRBD1. Germline CDR1 reads MRHNA; CDR2 reads SNTAGT. The CDR3 has 15 amino acids. V trimming: 5 bases; J trimming: 0 bases; junction bases outside the gene matches: 5. CDR3 DNA: TGTGCCAGCAGTTACAGGGGTTCTAGCACAGATACGCAGTATTTT. Translation gives CASSYRGSSTDTQYF.

This clone appeared once. This rearrangement joins TRBV15 to TRBJ1-6; D may be TRBD1 (5 bases). This CDR3 has 18 residues. V gave up 2 bases and J gave up 8 bases, with 22 bases separating them. CDR1 is LNHNV, CDR2 YYDKDF, per germline (reference sequence). CDR3 in amino acids: CATSRSPRDAGGDSPLHF. CDR3 coding DNA: TGTGCCACCAGCAGATCCCCCCGGGACGCAGGAGGTGATTCACCCCTCCACTTT.

This clone has only a few counts. The chain recombines TRBV6-5 with TRBJ1-5; unclear D gene. Germline CDR1 and CDR2: MNHEY and SVGAGI. Trimming removed 5 bases at V and 10 bases at J, with 15 bases between. This CDR3 spans 13 amino acids. The CDR3 DNA follows: TGTGCCAGCAGTGAAGGCTTTGGGTTTCCCCAGCATTTT. Translating gives CASSEGFGFPQHF.

This clone was seen only a few times. The chain has TRBV5-4 and TRBJ2-3; tentative D call: TRBD2 (6 bases). V was clipped by 5 bases and J by 4 bases, with 11 bases between them. The CDR3 loop spans 13 amino acids. Germline V CDR1 and CDR2: SGHNT, YYREEE (reference sequence). CDR3 in amino acids: CASRSSGSDTQYF. The DNA of the CDR3 is TGTGCCAGCAGGTCCAGCGGGTCAGATACGCAGTATTTT.

The gene calls are TRBV11-1 and TRBJ1-4; no clear D gene. Trimming shortened V by 5 bases and J by 5 bases, and 9 bases separated the two germline ends. The CDR3 is 13 amino acids. The germline V gene encodes CDR1 SGHAT and CDR2 FQDESV (reference sequence). The CDR3 protein is CASSRTVNEKLFF. CDR3 coding DNA: TGTGCCAGCAGCAGGACCGTGAATGAAAAACTGTTTTTT. Complete variable domain (other parts from reference TRBV11-1 and TRBJ1-4): EAEVAQSPRYKITEKSQAVAFWCDPISGHATLYWYRQILGQGPELLVQFQDESVVDDSQLPKDRFSAERLKGVDSTLKIQPAELGDSAMYLCASSRTVNEKLFFGSGTQLSVL.

The chain employs TRBV30 and TRBJ1-2; D ambiguous. V shed 2 bases and J shed 8 bases, with 12 bases lying between them. The germline V gene has CDR1 GTSNPN and CDR2 SVGIG (reference sequence). The CDR3 sequence is 12 residues long. The CDR3 reads CAWSPPEGGYTF. CDR3 DNA: TGTGCCTGGAGTCCCCCCGAGGGAGGCTACACCTTC.

This sequence joins TRBV27 and TRBJ2-5; 8 positions agree with TRBD1. Per the germline V gene, CDR1 is MNHEY and CDR2 is SMNVEV (reference sequence). This CDR3 contains 14 residues. J gave up 1 base and V 6 bases, and 4 bases lay outside the gene matches. Here the CDR3 reads CASSWTGSQETQYF. The CDR3 DNA sequence: TGTGCCAGCAGCTGGACAGGGTCCCAAGAGACCCAGTACTTC.

The V gene is TRBV5-4, the J gene TRBJ1-4, with D tentatively TRBD1 (5 bases). Trimming shortened V by 2 bases and J by 12 bases, and 17 bases separated the two germline ends. Germline V CDR1 and CDR2: SGHNT, YYREEE (reference sequence). The CDR3 covers 14 residues. The CDR3 loop reads CASSFRGITGELFF. CDR3 DNA: TGTGCCAGCAGCTTTCGTGGCATAACAGGTGAACTGTTTTTT.

V and J are TRBV18 and TRBJ1-6; TRBD1 aligns across 8 bases. V shed 6 bases and J 6 bases; nucleotides not matched to a gene: 7. This CDR3 is 15 amino acids long. Looked up from germline, CDR1 is KGHSH and CDR2 is LQKENI. The CDR3 loop is CASSDQGASNSPLHF. CDR3 sequence (DNA): TGTGCCAGCTCGGACCAGGGGGCCAGTAATTCACCCCTCCACTTT.

The chain recombines TRBV6-9 with TRBJ1-5, with D unresolved. CDR3 length: 16 residues. Germline V CDR1 and CDR2: MNHGY, SVAAGI. Trimming stripped 2 bases from V and 2 bases from J, with 13 bases between. In DNA, the CDR3 is TGTGCCAGCAGTTATACACTAGAATGGGGCAATCAGCCCCAGCATTTT. Its translation: CASSYTLEWGNQPQHF.

J is TRBJ1-1 and V is TRBV6-1; no definite D call. Germline V gene lookup returns CDR1 MNHNS and CDR2 SASEGT. The germline V and J ends were trimmed by 4 bases and 0 bases, with 6 bases remaining between them. The CDR3 has 13 residues. CDR3 DNA sequence: TGTGCCAGCAGTGCCCGGATGAACACTGAAGCTTTCTTT. Translated, it gives CASSARMNTEAFF.

This clone turned up a few times. The chain carries TRBV4-3 and TRBJ2-1; D gene ambiguous. CDR3 length: 18 residues. Germline CDR1 LGHNA, CDR2 YSLEER. The V gene lost 0 bases and the J gene lost 0 bases, with 15 bases spanning the gap. DNA for the CDR3: TGCGCCAGCAGCCAAGATTTAATGGGGTCGGGCTCCTACAATGAGCAGTTCTTC. Translated, it gives CASSQDLMGSGSYNEQFF.

This chain uses TRBV6-6 with TRBJ1-1; D ambiguous. Trimming took 6 bases from V and 5 from J, leaving 19 bases between them. Germline loops: CDR1 MNHNY, CDR2 SVGAGI (reference sequence). The CDR3 loop spans 15 amino acids. The CDR3 sequence: CASRPAAQPGTEAFF. The CDR3, as DNA: TGTGCCAGCAGGCCCGCCGCACAGCCGGGGACTGAAGCTTTCTTT.

This chain connects TRBV4-1 to TRBJ2-1; 8 nucleotides line up with TRBD1. After removal of 1 base from V and 2 bases from J, the junction contained 4 bases not matched to a gene. The CDR3 contains 16 residues. Germline CDR1 MGHRA, CDR2 YSYEKL. This chain's CDR3 is CASSQGGQGTYNEQFF. DNA for the CDR3: TGCGCCAGCAGCCAAGGTGGACAGGGTACCTACAATGAGCAGTTCTTC.

This clone turned up a few times. V and J are TRBV19 and TRBJ1-2; perhaps TRBD1 as D (6 bases). The CDR3 length is 13 residues. Germline values: CDR1 LNHDA, CDR2 SQIVND (reference sequence). Trimming pared 10 bases from V and 4 bases from J, leaving 16 bases between. The DNA of the CDR3 is TGTGCCACCGGTAAACAGGGCAGCTATGGCTACACCTTC. Amino acids: CATGKQGSYGYTF.

The J gene is TRBJ1-6, the V gene TRBV5-5; the D gene is possibly TRBD1 (5 bases). The CDR3 is made up of 15 amino acids. V was trimmed by 5 bases and J by 0 bases, leaving 9 bases between them. CDR1 and CDR2 (germline): SGHKS, YYEKEE (reference sequence). The CDR3 DNA is TGTGCCAGCAGTCCAGGGAGCTCCTATAATTCACCCCTCCACTTT. Protein: CASSPGSSYNSPLHF.

The chain recombines TRBV18 with TRBJ1-1, with a weak D call TRBD1 (6 bases). This CDR3 spans 14 amino acids. Trimming cost V 2 bases and J 2 bases, with 9 bases left between them. CDR1 KGHSH and CDR2 LQKENI come from the germline V gene. CDR3 amino acids: CASSPVGTNTEAFF. The CDR3 bases are TGTGCCAGCTCACCAGTCGGGACAAACACTGAAGCTTTCTTT.

The rearrangement joins TRBV7-2 to TRBJ1-4; D remains ambiguous. Germline CDR1 reads SGHTA; CDR2 reads FQGNSA. The V end lost 6 bases, the J end lost 8 bases, and 19 bases lay between the germline ends. The CDR3 covers 15 residues. CDR3 sequence reads: CASRLSTSPGEKLFF. In DNA form, the CDR3 reads TGTGCCAGCAGGCTTTCTACATCTCCGGGCGAAAAACTGTTTTTT.

V gene TRBV9 combines with J gene TRBJ2-5; TRBD2 is a possible D gene (6 bases). The germline V gene has CDR1 SGDLS and CDR2 YYNGEE. CDR3 size: 14 residues. Trimming pared 5 bases from V and 7 bases from J, leaving 18 bases between. The CDR3 nucleotides are TGTGCCAGCAGAGCCGGGGGTTCAGAGGGGACCCAGTACTTC. It specifies CASRAGGSEGTQYF.

The rearrangement joins TRBV6-5 to TRBJ2-1; no clear D. The CDR3 extends over 16 amino acids. Trimming left V 2 bases short and J 6 bases short, with 17 bases between. Germline CDR1 MNHEY, CDR2 SVGAGI. CDR3 sequence reads: CASSYLTASRANEQFF. The CDR3 bases are TGTGCCAGCAGTTACCTGACTGCCTCTCGTGCCAATGAGCAGTTCTTC.

This clone was observed a few times. The rearrangement uses TRBV4-1 and TRBJ2-5, with no clear D. The germline V gene encodes CDR1 MGHRA and CDR2 YSYEKL. Trimming shortened V by 5 bases and J by 3 bases, and 13 bases separated the two germline ends. This CDR3 is 14 amino acids long. The chain's CDR3 is CASSEGWIEETQYF. The DNA of the CDR3 is TGCGCCAGCAGCGAAGGTTGGATAGAAGAGACCCAGTACTTC.